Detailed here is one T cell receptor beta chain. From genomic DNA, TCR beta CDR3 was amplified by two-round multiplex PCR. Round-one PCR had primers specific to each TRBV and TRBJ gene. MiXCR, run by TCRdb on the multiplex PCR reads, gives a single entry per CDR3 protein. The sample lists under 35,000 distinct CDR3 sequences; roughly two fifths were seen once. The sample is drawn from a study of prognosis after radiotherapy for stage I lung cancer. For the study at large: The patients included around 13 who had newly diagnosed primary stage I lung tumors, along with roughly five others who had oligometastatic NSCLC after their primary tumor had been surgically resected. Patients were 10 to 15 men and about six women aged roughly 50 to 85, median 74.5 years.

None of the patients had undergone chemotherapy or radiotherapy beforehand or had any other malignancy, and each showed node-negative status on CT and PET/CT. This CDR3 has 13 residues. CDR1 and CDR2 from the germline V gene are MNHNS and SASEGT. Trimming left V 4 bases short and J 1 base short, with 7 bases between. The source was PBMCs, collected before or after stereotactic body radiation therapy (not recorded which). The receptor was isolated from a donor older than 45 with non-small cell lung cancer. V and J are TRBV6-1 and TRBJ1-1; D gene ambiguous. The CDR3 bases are TGTGCCAGCAGTGGGACGGCGAACACTGAAGCTTTCTTT. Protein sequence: CASSGTANTEAFF.